This TCR beta chain was recovered during a study of T cell repertoires in cytomegalovirus infection. In the study overall: HLA-B-restricted CMV epitopes that are well studied were used alongside recently identified HLA-C-restricted ones. Shared public TCR beta signatures pointed to both CMV infection and a matching HLA type.

There are a few counts of this clonotype. The antigen remains unidentified. TCRdb analysed the reads with MiXCR anew, one entry per CDR3 protein. The sample consists of more than 85,000 distinct CDR3 sequences, roughly 30% of them appearing once. Points from the study as a whole: The ex vivo response was dominated by HLA-C-restricted CMV-specific TCR beta clonotypes.

The sequences come from CD8+ T cells from cultured PBMCs, collected from culture after CMV antigen stimulation. The sequence came from a human donor in good health (CMV status not recorded). Some clones in this sample may be carry-over from other donors' samples.

The CDR3 loop is CASSQPGLADLQETQYF. The CDR3 region has the DNA TGTGCCAGCAGCCAGCCGGGACTAGCAGACCTCCAAGAGACCCAGTACTTC. The J gene is TRBJ2-5, the V gene TRBV5-6, with TRBD2 identical over 9 bases. Germline V gives CDR1 SGHDT, CDR2 YYEEEE. This CDR3 is 17 amino acids long. V shed 4 bases and J 1 base; nucleotides not matched to a gene: 11.